This TCR beta chain was recorded in a study of blood T cell dynamics during melanoma immunotherapy. Assay: immunoSEQ multiplex PCR; the TCRdb copy retains only in-frame clones and omits some. The profile covers 10,000 to 12,000 clones, with approximately 87% appearing a single time and approximately 7.2% taken by the ten largest. Noted time point: week 3, after first cycle of checkpoint inhibitor. With V trimmed by 0 bases and J by 0 bases, 4 bases remained unmatched. Germline values: CDR1 SGHRS, CDR2 YFSETQ. The length of the CDR3 is 16 residues. The sequence came from a human donor with melanoma. The input for sequencing was blood, taken from a patient treated with checkpoint blockade. The rearrangement joins TRBV5-1 to TRBJ1-1; 8 bases are shared with TRBD1. The CDR3 reads CASSLATGGMNTEAFF. CDR3 nucleotide sequence: TGCGCCAGCAGCTTGGCCACAGGGGGAATGAACACTGAAGCTTTCTTT.